This entry concerns a single T cell receptor (beta chain). Its antigen is still unknown. Per the germline V gene, CDR1 is DFQATT and CDR2 is SNEGSKA (reference sequence). Deletions cut 4 bases from V and 3 bases from J, with 10 bases between. The CDR3 length is 12 residues. These data originate in a study of response to subunit inactivated influenza vaccine. Study observations and caveats: Each seasonal flu vaccination may recruit only limited new T cells, authors suggested.

TCRdb fed the RT-PCR reads into MiXCR, producing one record per CDR3 protein. In the table there are around 530,000 distinct CDR3 sequences, over 9.5% of which are singletons. The chain couples TRBV20-1 to TRBJ2-7; D unclear. The sequences come from PBMCs from blood, collected on the day of vaccination. This TCR was recovered from a man aged 50-60 years who received an inactivated influenza vaccine. In nucleotides, the CDR3 is TGCAGTGCTACCCCTCGTGGCTACGAGCAGTACTTC. Its protein product is CSATPRGYEQYF.